This TCR beta chain was profiled in a study of Graves' ophthalmopathy and Graves' hyperthyroidism (dated by TCRdb to the late 2010s). As for the study more broadly: A patient counted as having stable hyperthyroidism if there was no progression to ophthalmopathy within 18 months of follow-up. The independent validation cohort included approximately 19 hyperthyroidism patients plus 17 patients who later progressed from hyperthyroidism to ophthalmopathy. To tell Graves' ophthalmopathy apart from Graves' hyperthyroidism, and to predict which patients would progress to ophthalmopathy, the study relied on TCR beta repertoire signatures. In over 5 hyperthyroidism patients, the T-cell repertoires found in thyroid tissue were compared with those found in blood. After sampling, hyperthyroidism patients received methimazole starting at 30 mg daily, and ophthalmopathy patients received high-dose intravenous methylprednisolone. To explore V-J signatures distinguishing ophthalmopathy from hyperthyroidism, a discovery set of about a hundred patients (roughly 45 ophthalmopathy, about 57 stable hyperthyroidism) was enrolled. In total, 135 blood samples were TCR-sequenced: some 43 ophthalmopathy, some 75 hyperthyroidism and around 17 hyperthyroidism-to-ophthalmopathy patients. The investigation overall reported the following: In validation, the model predicted ophthalmopathy progression with about 71% sensitivity and around 72% specificity; roughly 12 predicted patients were CT-confirmed with GO in a median of around 6.5 months. No statistical method was used to predetermine the sample size, and group allocation was not hidden from the investigators. The 13-signature model separated ophthalmopathy from stable hyperthyroidism with 85% to 90% sensitivity and approximately 83% specificity in cross-validation, and 80%/75% in the test set. Most of the expanded thyroid clonotypes with a frequency above 0.001 were also detected in blood, and it was suggested that the thyroid immune response may be reflected by blood repertoires.

For repertoire sequencing, TCR beta CDR3 regions were amplified from RNA transcripts. The first round of RT-PCR was done with HTBI primers and the Qiagen OneStep RT-PCR kit, and was followed by a second round of multiplex PCR, then size selection and purification. Libraries were sequenced on an Illumina HiSeq2000 using paired-end 100 bp reads. In the paper's pipeline: SOAPnuke was used for read processing, and reads with adapters, uncalled bases, a mean Phred below 15, or no exact constant-primer or identifier match were discarded. High-quality paired reads were merged with COPE v1.2.5. Unique nucleotide sequences were defined as clonotypes and aligned to IMGT TRB V, D and J references using MiTCR v1.1. The analysis was limited to V-J combinations with a frequency above 0.0001, which together covered around 99% of the repertoires. For each V-J combination, a TCR clonal expansion and chaos score was defined as F50 clonal expansion divided by the chaos observed in the TCRdist matrix. Welch's t-statistics and random forest were used to reduce features to about a dozen V-J combinations, which were fed into a naive Bayes classifier. Thyroid-blood repertoire similarity was quantified with the Morisita-Horn index. TCRdb reworked the public reads: Q25 trimming with fastp, MiXCR clone assembly, productive beta chains retained. Every distinct CDR3 protein forms one entry, paired with its most common genes and DNA. The V and J calls here are based on TCRdb, not the publication. The sample contains around 1,200,000 distinct CDR3 sequences, less than 45% of them found a single time. The biggest ten clones account for around 10% of the sample.

The hyperthyroidism patients were 18 to 65 years old and newly diagnosed, with a disease duration of less than 2 months. Patients with other autoimmune diseases, uncontrolled infections, pregnancy or lactation were excluded from the study. Clinical symptoms, serum thyroxine, TRAb, thyroid ultrasound and orbital computed tomography formed the basis of the diagnosis. Total RNA was extracted using Trizol reagent, and RNA quality was checked on an Agilent 2100 Bioanalyzer. This clonotype was counted only a few times. Its antigen is unknown. Qualities for individual bases were not recorded, and no much larger clone is one base off. From cysteine to phenylalanine, the CDR3 is 11 amino acids long. The kept DNA is CDR3 alone, 33 bases in frame from the first base. The germline V gene sets CDR1 to MDHEN and CDR2 to SYDVKM. Here V drops 4 bases and J drops 12 bases, and the junction holds 4 bases not matched to any gene.

The sample consisted of peripheral blood or thyroid tissue (not recorded which). The clonotype was recovered from an adult man with Graves' hyperthyroidism. The receptor chain draws on TRBV28 and TRBJ2-7; 9 junctional bases match TRBD1. The CDR3 region has the sequence CASSSNRGRYF. The DNA sequence is as follows: TGTGCCAGCAGTTCCAACAGGGGGCGGTACTTC.